Included here is one T cell receptor (beta chain) sequence, with context. This clonotype showed up many times. Its antigen remains unidentified. Per-nucleotide qualities are absent, and no much larger clonotype sits a single base away. As a first step, the CD3+ T cells were left to rest overnight in RPMI 1640 lacking fetal bovine serum, at around 2.5 million cells/mL. MACS immunomagnetic beads were used, per the manufacturer's instructions, to isolate CD3+ T cells from PBMCs. The data belong to a study of T cell repertoires and leukemia-associated antigens (dated by TCRdb to between 2018 and 2021). For context, the study as a whole: Each sample yielded about 5.1 to 7 million read pairs and about 3.3 to 5.0 million effective reads, 15 million to 20 million effective reads overall. Using in vitro peptide stimulation of healthy T cells, the study sought to determine the antigen recognized by a TCR Vbeta21 clone earlier detected in CML patients. Study-level results and caveats: The antigen specificity and function of the expanded clones were not directly tested and needed further investigation. Numbers of Vbeta genes (approximately 61), Jbeta genes (approximately 15), VDJ rearrangements and unique CDR3s did not differ significantly among the four groups.

Total RNA was extracted from the cultured T cells with TRIzol reagent. TCRbeta libraries were amplified from RNA by 5' rapid amplification of cDNA ends (5'RACE). Before sequencing, Qubit, an Agilent instrument, and quantitative PCR were used to check library concentration and integrity. A commercial service provider sequenced the qualified libraries on Illumina HiSeq or MiSeq. Per the authors' processing: TCR sequences in each sample were identified using MiXCR version 1.8.2. To qualify, a clone needed a CDR3 longer than four amino acids, an in-frame nucleotide length, and no stop codon. An effective read was defined as a read containing the complete CDR3 structure. Validation of expanded clones was performed by RT-PCR with 24 Vbeta primers, GeneScan spectratyping, and Sanger sequencing. The raw public data were reprocessed by TCRdb itself: fastp quality trimming at Q25, MiXCR clonotype calling, in-frame beta chains only. Rows with a matching CDR3 protein are joined into one entry that keeps the most common DNA and genes. TCRdb's processing, not the authors', yielded these V and J calls. The sample has roughly 12,000 distinct CDR3 sequences on record, about 41% of them singletons. The ten largest clonotypes hold roughly 33% of the sample.

Trimming accounts for 0 bases at V and 2 bases at J, while the number of junction bases matched to no gene is 7. The germline V gene sets CDR1 to SGHVS and CDR2 to FNYEAQ. CDR3 length: 16 amino acids, cysteine to phenylalanine. Left in the record is the CDR3 DNA by itself, 48 bases read in frame from the first base. The chain is assembled from TRBV7-6 and TRBJ2-7, with TRBD2 matching 7 junction bases. The sample taken for sequencing was CD3+ T cells sorted from blood and cultured. The clonotype originates from a female donor in good health. The DNA is as follows: TGTGCCAGCAGCTTAGCGCAGGGAGGGCTTCCCTACGAGCAGTACTTC. The translation is CASSLAQGGLPYEQYF. Here the CDR3 is joined to the reference TRBV7-6 and TRBJ2-7 genes, and the full variable domain is: GAGVSQSPRYKVTKRGQDVALRCDPISGHVSLYWYRQALGQGPEFLTYFNYEAQQDKSGLPNDRFSAERPEGSISTLTIQRTEQRDSAMYRCASSLAQGGLPYEQYFGPGTRLTVT.